The present TCR beta chain was sequenced within a study of T cell clones after liver transplantation. At the level of the study: Liver transplant recipients had immunosuppression withdrawal attempted within 2 years. A pre-transplant mixed lymphocyte reaction with TCRbeta sequencing defined graft-donor-reactive clones followed in post-transplant blood. Findings and limits, study-wide: Graft donor-reactive T cells possibly entered the graft instead of undergoing deletion.

Some clones are missing from TCRdb's copy, which holds only in-frame ones; the method was immunoSEQ multiplex PCR. The sample lists 70,000 or so clones; roughly 90% were seen once. V was pared by 0 bases and J by 6 bases, with 1 base of the junction left unmatched. Germline values: CDR1 ENHRY, CDR2 SYGVKD. This CDR3 is 14 amino acids long. This clone was seen only a few times. Its specificity is unknown. This receptor was identified in a human donor who received a liver transplant. This chain connects TRBV10-3 to TRBJ2-1; TRBD2 matches at 8 bases. Sample: CD4+ T cells from blood, taken before liver transplant. The CDR3 DNA follows: TGTGCCATCAGTGAGTCCGGGACTAGCAATGAGCAGTTCTTC. Translated: CAISESGTSNEQFF.